This T cell receptor beta chain was retrieved from a study of T cell responses to AZD1222 COVID-19 vaccine (dated by TCRdb to about 2021). Background on the whole study: AZD1222 recipients given second doses at about 4 weeks or at about 12 weeks were pooled, since spike-specific TCR depth and breadth were not found to differ between the two schedules. TCR sequencing covered roughly 230 trial participants: 207 given two doses of AZD1222 and 26 given two doses of MenACWY control vaccine. Trial participants were enrolled into age subgroups of 18-55, 56-69 and 70-plus years, which contained about 150, 27 and 61 TCR-sequenced participants, respectively.

The paper as a whole reports these results and caveats: Participants were mostly white British, with more females than males. The authors suggested clonal diversity may have been underestimated. Conclusions about previously exposed vaccinees are limited because only 6 or 7 AZD1222 recipients were SARS-CoV-2 seropositive at baseline. Because no day 14 peak-response samples were available, the repertoires could be characterized only after the peak T cell response. Vaccine-associated CD4 TCRs spanned the whole spike protein, with dominant responses in regions 160-218 and 743-854. In the small 56-69-year group, the increase in depth fell short of significance, most likely because of low power. Epitopes outside the regions mutated in the B.1.351 and B.1.1.7 variants were reportedly recognized by nearly half of the unique spike-specific TCRs. A significant rise in spike-specific TCR breadth and depth was observed after two AZD1222 doses relative to day 0 and relative to MenACWY recipients.

The time point label corresponds to: baseline before first vaccination. The vaccinee samples were drawn from two UK trials, COV001 and COV002, one of which was a single-blind randomized controlled phase 2/3 trial testing AZD1222 (ChAdOx1 nCoV-19) in healthy adults. For TCRbeta chain sequencing, PBMC samples from trial participants were taken at day 0 and at day 28 after the second dose. Notes on this clone: Its antigen remains undetermined. The sample holds no much larger clone one base away, and base qualities are not on file.

The CDR3 spans 14 residues, from the cysteine through the phenylalanine. Only the CDR3 DNA is retained, 42 bases long and in frame from the first base. The germline V gene (reference sequence) specifies MNHNY as CDR1 and SVGAGI as CDR2. Germline trimming: 6 bases from V, 5 bases from J; junction bases outside gene matches: 8. The CDR3 regions of human TCRbeta chains were analyzed by immunosequencing. The paper's data handling went like this. Repertoire TCRs were matched against a reference library of SARS-CoV-2-specific TCRs generated with the MIRA antigen-specificity platform. Breadth was defined as the fraction of unique TCRs that were SARS-CoV-2-associated, and depth was defined as the fraction of total T cells that were SARS-CoV-2-associated. Each spike-specific TCR was assigned to its reactive spike region and to a CD4 or CD8 class using the MIRA data. Log10-transformed breadth and depth values were compared by one-way ANOVA with Sidak's multiple comparisons tests. TCRdb holds this immuneACCESS table with in-frame rearrangements only. Some clones are missing; in checked studies, unresolved V genes explain under half, and the rest has no known cause. V and J calls and clone size come straight from that table; D and trimming were deduced from the DNA. This sample lists 110,000 or so clones; 75% to 90% were detected once. The ten biggest clones cover less than 10% of the sample.

The sequence is built from TRBV6-6 and TRBJ2-7; 9 bases in between match TRBD1. The sequenced sample was peripheral blood, obtained on day 0 of AZD1222 vaccination. The receptor was isolated from an adult in good health. The CDR3 sequence is CASRSGTGLDEQYF. Read as DNA, the sequence is TGTGCCAGCAGGTCCGGGACAGGGCTCGACGAGCAGTACTTC.